Listed here are 12 T cell receptor beta chains from one sample, sequenced in a study of blood T cell repertoires in COVID-19. TCRdb's table, derived via immunoSEQ multiplex PCR, lists solely in-frame clones and lacks some. Of some 100,000 clones in the sample, about nine tenths were seen once. The sequencing input was peripheral blood. Receptors were obtained from a man aged 50 to 59 with acute or convalescent COVID-19.

The chain links TRBV7-2 to TRBJ2-6; no reliable D call. The CDR3 runs to 15 residues. The germline gives CDR1 SGHTA, CDR2 FQGNSA. Trimming took 1 base from V and 0 from J, leaving 4 bases between them. The CDR3 DNA sequence: TGTGCCAGCAGCTTAGGCGGCTCTGGGGCCAACGTCCTGACTTTC. Translation: CASSLGGSGANVLTF. Complete variable domain (other parts from reference TRBV7-2 and TRBJ2-6): GAGVSQSPSNKVTEKGKDVELRCDPISGHTALYWYRQSLGQGLEFLIYFQGNSAPDKSGLPSDRFSAERTGGSVSTLTIQRTQQEDSAVYLCASSLGGSGANVLTFGAGSRLTVL.

The chain recombines TRBV6-4 with TRBJ1-5; D not resolved. CDR3 size: 13 residues. V lost 0 bases to trimming and J lost 4 bases, with 4 bases between them. Germline V CDR1 and CDR2: MRHNA, SNTAGT. As DNA, the CDR3 is TGTGCCAGCAGTGACTCAGCGAATCAGCCCCAGCATTTT. It specifies CASSDSANQPQHF.

The rearrangement uses TRBV6-6 and TRBJ1-6; 7 positions agree with TRBD1. Per the germline V gene, CDR1 is MNHNY and CDR2 is SVGAGI (reference sequence). J lost 3 bases, V lost 5 bases, and 4 bases had no gene match. The CDR3 is made up of 15 amino acids. CDR3 in amino acids: CASSTGTDYNSPLHF. CDR3 nucleotide sequence: TGTGCCAGCAGTACCGGGACAGACTATAATTCACCCCTCCACTTT.

The chain is built from TRBV6-5 and TRBJ2-1; 10 bases match TRBD2. V lost 4 bases, J lost 2 bases, and 5 bases stayed unmatched. Germline V lookup: CDR1 MNHEY, CDR2 SVGAGI. This CDR3 has 16 residues. The CDR3: CASSLAGGSTYNEQFF. CDR3 nucleotides: TGTGCCAGCAGTTTAGCGGGAGGCTCGACCTACAATGAGCAGTTCTTC.

The chain joins TRBV3-1 (or the pseudogene TRBV3-2) to TRBJ1-6; 10 bases fit TRBD1. CDR3 size: 16 residues. The junction had 13 bases not matched to a gene; V was cut back by 3 bases and J by 14 bases. In germline, CDR1 is LGHDT, CDR2 YNNKEL (reference sequence). The CDR3 here is CASSHYTGTGAVALHF. CDR3 coding DNA: TGTGCCAGCAGCCATTACACCGGGACAGGGGCTGTCGCCCTCCACTTT.

The chain couples TRBV4-1 to TRBJ1-1; D is possibly TRBD1 (6 bases). Per germline, CDR1 MGHRA and CDR2 YSYEKL. V dropped 4 bases and J dropped 7 bases, with 16 bases sitting between them. The CDR3 spans 14 residues. The CDR3 region has the DNA TGCGCCAGCAGCCTTGCCGGGACACTGGGTGAAGCTTTCTTT. The encoded protein is CASSLAGTLGEAFF.

Turning to this clone: Other DNA sequences of this sample code for an identical CDR3. The J gene is TRBJ2-1, the V gene TRBV19; 12 nucleotides agree with TRBD2. Germline V CDR1 and CDR2: LNHDA, SQIVND (reference sequence). Germline trimming cut 5 bases from V and 8 bases from J; bases unmatched to any gene: 7. The CDR3 runs 15 residues. The CDR3 bases are TGTGCCAGTAGTGTGGGACTAGCGGGTGGAGATGAGCAGTTCTTC. This gives the protein CASSVGLAGGDEQFF.

The V gene is TRBV5-1, the J gene TRBJ2-7; TRBD2 is a possible D gene (6 bases). This CDR3 is 14 amino acids long. Germline V gives CDR1 SGHRS, CDR2 YFSETQ. The germline V and J ends were trimmed by 0 bases and 4 bases, with 11 bases remaining between them. The CDR3 nucleotides are TGCGCCAGCAGCTTGGGTAGGACTACTTACGAGCAGTACTTC. Its protein product is CASSLGRTTYEQYF.

This clone was detected a few times. This chain uses TRBV7-8 with TRBJ2-7; a possible D gene is TRBD2 (6 bases). Germline CDR1 reads SGHVS; CDR2 reads FQNEAQ. With 5 bases removed from V and 2 bases from J, the gap between germline ends came to 13 bases. The CDR3 has 14 residues. CDR3 sequence reads: CASSTLRRAYEQYF. The DNA for the CDR3 is TGTGCCAGCAGCACGCTGCGGAGGGCCTACGAGCAGTACTTC. The complete variable domain, with remaining parts taken from reference TRBV7-8 and TRBJ2-7, reads GAGVSQSPRYKVAKRGQDVALRCDPISGHVSLFWYQQALGQGPEFLTYFQNEAQLDKSGLPSDRFFAERPEGSVSTLKIQRTQQEDSAVYLCASSTLRRAYEQYFGPGTRLTVT.

This clone was recorded a few times. V and J are TRBV3-1 (or the pseudogene TRBV3-2) and TRBJ1-2; 9 bases line up with TRBD1. The CDR3 is 16 residues long. From germline, CDR1 is LGHDT and CDR2 YNNKEL (reference sequence). Losses at the gene ends were 4 bases for V and 4 bases for J; bases not matched to a gene: 10. The CDR3 loop is CASSRKGQGFGYGYTF. In DNA form, the CDR3 reads TGTGCCAGCAGCCGAAAGGGACAGGGTTTCGGCTATGGCTACACCTTC.

The chain combines TRBV2 with TRBJ1-5, with D perhaps matching TRBD1 (6 bases). CDR1 and CDR2 from the germline V gene are SNHLY and FYNNEI. The V gene lost 3 bases and the J gene lost 4 bases, with 10 bases spanning the gap. The CDR3 is 14 amino acids. The CDR3 coding sequence is TGTGCCAGCAGTGAGGAACAGGGAAATCAGCCCCAGCATTTT. Translation: CASSEEQGNQPQHF.

The chain carries TRBV7-9 and TRBJ2-2; the match to TRBD2 covers 14 bases. Trimming at V came to 5 bases and at J to 6 bases, leaving 5 bases not matched to a gene. The CDR3 is 16 residues long. Germline V gene lookup returns CDR1 SEHNR and CDR2 FQNEAQ (reference sequence). The CDR3 DNA sequence: TGTGCCAGCAGCCAGCCGGGACTAGCGGGAGCCGGGGAGCTGTTTTTT. It specifies CASSQPGLAGAGELFF.